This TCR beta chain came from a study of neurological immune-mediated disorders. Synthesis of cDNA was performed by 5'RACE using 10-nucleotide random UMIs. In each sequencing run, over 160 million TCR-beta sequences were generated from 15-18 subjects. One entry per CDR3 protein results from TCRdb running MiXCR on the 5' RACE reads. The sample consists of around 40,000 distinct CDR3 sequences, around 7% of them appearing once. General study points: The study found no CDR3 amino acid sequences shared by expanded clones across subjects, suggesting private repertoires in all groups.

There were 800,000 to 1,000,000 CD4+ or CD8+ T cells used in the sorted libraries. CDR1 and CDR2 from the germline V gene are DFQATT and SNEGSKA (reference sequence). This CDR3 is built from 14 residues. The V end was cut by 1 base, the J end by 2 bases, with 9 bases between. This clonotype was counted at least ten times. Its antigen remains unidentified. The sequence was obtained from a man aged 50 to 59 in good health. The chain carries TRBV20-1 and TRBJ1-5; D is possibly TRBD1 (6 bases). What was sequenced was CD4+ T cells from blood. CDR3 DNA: TGCAGTGCTAGAGGGCCAGGGGGCAATCAGCCCCAGCATTTT. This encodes CSARGPGGNQPQHF.